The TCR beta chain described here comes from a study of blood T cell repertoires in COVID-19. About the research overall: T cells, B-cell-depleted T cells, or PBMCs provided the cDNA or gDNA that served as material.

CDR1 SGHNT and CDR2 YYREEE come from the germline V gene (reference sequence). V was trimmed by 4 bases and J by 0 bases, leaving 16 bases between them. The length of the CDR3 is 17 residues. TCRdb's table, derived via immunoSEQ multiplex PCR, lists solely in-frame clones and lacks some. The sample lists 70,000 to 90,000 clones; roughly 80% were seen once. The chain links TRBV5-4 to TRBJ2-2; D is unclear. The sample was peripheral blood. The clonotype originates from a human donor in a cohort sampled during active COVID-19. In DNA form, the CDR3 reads TGTGCCAGCAGCCGAGATGCGGTACAAGCGAACACCGGGGAGCTGTTTTTT. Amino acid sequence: CASSRDAVQANTGELFF.